These 29 T cell receptor beta chains share one sample of origin, sequenced in a study of T-cell memory formation after mild COVID-19. TCRdb independently ran MiXCR on the 5' RACE reads; one entry per CDR3 protein. Of about 38,000 distinct CDR3 sequences listed, roughly an eighth are singletons. Material: PBMCs or a T cell subset sorted from them (not recorded which). These receptors were taken from a man younger than 35 who had mild COVID-19 (a few samples of this study predate the infection). Cell type and time point are not known.

There are many counts of this clonotype. This rearrangement joins TRBV28 to TRBJ1-4; D call uncertain. Trimming pared 8 bases from V and 10 bases from J, leaving 17 bases between. Germline V CDR1 and CDR2: MDHEN, SYDVKM. This CDR3 contains 13 residues. For the CDR3, the DNA is TGTGCCAGCGGAGACGGTGTTCGTAGAAAACTGTTTTTT. This gives the protein CASGDGVRRKLFF. The whole variable domain, remainder taken from reference TRBV28 and TRBJ1-4, is DVKVTQSSRYLVKRTGEKVFLECVQDMDHENMFWYRQDPGLGLRLIYFSYDVKMKEKGDIPEGYSVSREKKERFSLILESASTNQTSMYLCASGDGVRRKLFFGSGTQLSVL.

This clonotype was detected many times. The gene calls are TRBV28 and TRBJ2-7, with 8 bases identical to TRBD1. Germline CDR1 and CDR2: MDHEN and SYDVKM. Trimming at V came to 1 base and at J to 0 bases, leaving 5 bases not matched to a gene. The CDR3 runs to 16 residues. The CDR3 sequence is CASSLSTGQDSYEQYV. CDR3 nucleotides: TGTGCCAGCAGTTTATCGACGGGACAGGACTCCTACGAGCAGTACGTC.

The chain joins TRBV24-1 to TRBJ2-3, with TRBD2 identical over 11 bases. Germline lookup yields CDR1 KGHDR and CDR2 SFDVKD. V gave up 0 bases and J gave up 5 bases; unmatched junction bases: 0. This CDR3 region has 15 residues. The CDR3 sequence: CATSDLGTSGDTQYF. In DNA, the CDR3 is TGTGCCACCAGTGATTTGGGGACTAGCGGAGATACGCAGTATTTT.

This rearrangement joins TRBV21-1 to TRBJ1-2. TRBV21-1 corresponds to a pseudogene. This CDR3 comprises 11 residues. CDR3: CASSKVGDYTF. The CDR3 DNA is TGTGCCAGCAGCAAAGTGGGAGACTACACCTTC.

CDR3 coding DNA: TGTGCCAGCAGCTTAAGTCCCAACACCGGGGAGCTGTTTTTT. This sequence encodes CASSLSPNTGELFF. The gene calls are TRBV7-3 and TRBJ2-2; no clear D. This CDR3 has 14 amino acids. CDR1 and CDR2 (germline): SGHTA, FQGTGA. Trimming pared 1 base from V and 2 bases from J, leaving 5 bases between.

This clonotype occurred many times. This chain joins TRBV20-1 and TRBJ2-3; D call uncertain. Germline V CDR1 and CDR2: DFQATT, SNEGSKA (reference sequence). V was pared by 1 base and J by 0 bases, with 11 bases between. The CDR3 length is 15 residues. DNA for the CDR3: TGCAGTGCTAGAGGTCCCTACCAGAGCACAGATACGCAGTATTTT. Its translation: CSARGPYQSTDTQYF.

The table lists this clonotype with many counts. The chain is built from TRBV4-1 and TRBJ1-5; D remains unclear. The length of the CDR3 is 13 residues. The ends were cut back, 6 bases at V and 11 bases at J, with 17 bases in the middle. Germline loops: CDR1 MGHRA, CDR2 YSYEKL. This CDR3 is CASSLEGGLAQHF. For the CDR3, the DNA is TGCGCCAGCAGTCTAGAGGGCGGTCTGGCCCAGCATTTT.

J is TRBJ1-1 and V is TRBV12-3 or TRBV12-4; TRBD1 matches at 11 bases. V lost 7 bases, J lost 7 bases, and 2 bases stayed unmatched. CDR3 length: 12 amino acids. The CDR3: CASTGTGGEAFF. The CDR3 coding sequence is TGTGCCAGCACCGGGACAGGGGGTGAAGCTTTCTTT.

In this sample, this clonotype turned up many times. CDR3 region: CASSPQVGQLQYF. CDR3 sequence (DNA): TGTGCCAGCAGCCCTCAGGTGGGGCAGTTACAGTACTTC. The V call is TRBV7-3, the J call TRBJ2-4, with a tentative D call TRBD1 (5 bases). CDR1 and CDR2 (germline): SGHTA, FQGTGA. CDR3 length equals 13 residues. The germline V and J ends were trimmed by 5 bases and 13 bases, with 18 bases remaining between them.

This clonotype occurred a few times. V gene TRBV5-1 combines with J gene TRBJ1-3; no clear D gene. This CDR3 is 17 amino acids long. V was shortened by 0 bases and J by 0 bases, with 13 bases between the two germline ends. Germline V gene lookup returns CDR1 SGHRS and CDR2 YFSETQ. CDR3 sequence: CASSLAASASSGNTIYF. In DNA form, the CDR3 reads TGCGCCAGCAGCTTGGCGGCCAGTGCGAGCTCTGGAAACACCATATATTTT.

This clonotype was counted many times. V gene TRBV29-1 combines with J gene TRBJ1-1, with 7 bases that match TRBD1. Germline CDR1 SQVTM, CDR2 ANQGSEA. The CDR3 length is 14 residues. J gave up 3 bases and V 5 bases, and 9 bases lay outside the gene matches. CDR3: CSVLLRGLDTEAFF. Here the CDR3 DNA reads TGCAGCGTTTTGTTAAGGGGGCTTGACACTGAAGCTTTCTTT.

This clonotype came up many times. The chain employs TRBV11-2 and TRBJ2-5; D is perhaps TRBD1 (6 bases). In germline, CDR1 is SGHAT, CDR2 FQNNGV. V lost 1 base, J lost 7 bases, and 19 bases lay in between. The CDR3 loop spans 16 amino acids. CDR3 in amino acids: CASSLGTGQMLGTQYF. CDR3 DNA sequence: TGTGCCAGCAGCTTAGGGACGGGACAAATGTTAGGGACCCAGTACTTC.

In this sample, this clonotype turned up many times. This chain links TRBV6-2 or TRBV6-3 with TRBJ2-3; D ambiguous. The V end lost 8 bases, the J end lost 0 bases, and 21 bases lay between the germline ends. The CDR3 extends over 17 amino acids. Germline assignment: CDR1 MNHEY and CDR2 SVGEGT. This chain's CDR3 is CASAGLAPFTSTDTQYF. The DNA of the CDR3 is TGTGCCAGCGCCGGGTTAGCCCCTTTTACTAGCACAGATACGCAGTATTTT.

In its sample, this clonotype was seen many times. This rearrangement joins TRBV3-1 to TRBJ1-2; D possibly corresponds to TRBD1 (6 bases). The V gene's germline CDR1 is LGHDT and CDR2 YNNKEL (reference sequence). Trimming took off 3 bases at V and 5 bases at J, with 16 bases between the two ends. There are 15 residues in the CDR3. The CDR3 DNA sequence: TGTGCCAGCAGCCATTGGACAGTTCCCGGGTATGGCTACACCTTC. Translating gives CASSHWTVPGYGYTF.

V usage is TRBV15 and J usage is TRBJ2-3; possibly TRBD2 for D (6 bases). CDR3 size: 14 residues. Trimming shortened V by 3 bases and J by 5 bases, and 12 bases separated the two germline ends. Germline V gene data show CDR1 as LNHNV and CDR2 as YYDKDF (reference sequence). The CDR3 DNA follows: TGTGCCACCAGCAGGAGGCGGGGTAGAGATACGCAGTATTTT. Amino acid sequence: CATSRRRGRDTQYF.

The table lists this clonotype with many counts. This chain connects TRBV5-4 to TRBJ2-1; D not resolved. CDR1 and CDR2 (germline): SGHNT, YYREEE (reference sequence). Trimming took 1 base from V and 10 from J, leaving 6 bases between them. The CDR3 spans 11 residues. Here the CDR3 reads CASSLFEEQFF. In nucleotides, the CDR3 is TGTGCCAGCAGCTTGTTTGAGGAGCAGTTCTTC.

This clonotype was counted ten times or more. The chain is built from TRBV6-1 and TRBJ2-7; the D gene is possibly TRBD1 (6 bases). V lost 6 bases to trimming and J lost 2 bases, with 11 bases between them. CDR3 length equals 13 residues. Germline CDR1 and CDR2: MNHNS and SASEGT. In DNA form, the CDR3 reads TGTGCCAGCAGAGGACAGCAAACCTACGAGCAGTACTTC. Translated, it gives CASRGQQTYEQYF.

Ten or more counts support this clonotype. The chain joins TRBV6-4 to TRBJ1-5, with D perhaps TRBD1 (5 bases). V lost 3 bases, J lost 2 bases, and 8 bases lay in between. This CDR3 is built from 14 residues. CDR1 and CDR2 (germline): MRHNA, SNTAGT. CDR3 region: CASSERGGNQPQHF. CDR3 sequence (DNA): TGTGCCAGCAGTGAAAGGGGAGGCAATCAGCCCCAGCATTTT.

Many counts were recorded for this clonotype. In DNA, the CDR3 is TGTGCCAGCAGCTTAAGGAGCGGGGGGGCCCTGGAGACCCAGTACTTC. Its protein product is CASSLRSGGALETQYF. The V and J genes are TRBV13 and TRBJ2-5; 10 bases are a match to TRBD2. There are 16 residues in the CDR3. Trimming took 2 bases from V and 5 from J; bases not matched to a gene: 8. CDR1 is PRHDT, CDR2 FYEKMQ, per germline (reference sequence).

This clonotype was observed a handful of times. This sequence joins TRBV25-1 and TRBJ2-7; D might be TRBD1 or TRBD2, each matching 5 bases. V was shortened by 3 bases and J by 4 bases, with 13 bases between the two germline ends. From germline, CDR1 is MGHDK and CDR2 SYGVNS. The CDR3 has 14 residues. In DNA, the CDR3 is TGTGCCAGCAGTGAGGCGGGCAGGGAGTACGAGCAGTACGTC. Protein: CASSEAGREYEQYV.

This clonotype has only a few counts. The chain joins TRBV20-1 to TRBJ2-1; the D is unclear. This CDR3 has 11 residues. V lost 5 bases and J 8 bases, leaving 10 bases between the germline ends. Germline lookup yields CDR1 DFQATT and CDR2 SNEGSKA (reference sequence). CDR3 bases: TGCAGTGCTTCCCCTGGATATGAGCAGTTCTTC. Its translation is CSASPGYEQFF.

This clonotype was seen at least ten times. The genes are TRBV7-3 and TRBJ2-1; 12 nucleotides align to TRBD2. This CDR3 is built from 17 residues. J lost 2 bases, V lost 4 bases, and 6 bases had no gene match. The V gene's germline CDR1 is SGHTA and CDR2 FQGTGA. CDR3 sequence reads: CASSSGLAGNPYNEQFF. CDR3 in DNA: TGTGCCAGCAGCTCCGGACTAGCGGGGAATCCCTACAATGAGCAGTTCTTC.

The chain employs TRBV13 and TRBJ2-7, with 8 bases matching TRBD2. Per the germline V gene, CDR1 is PRHDT and CDR2 is FYEKMQ (reference sequence). This CDR3 has 14 amino acids. The trim removed 6 bases at V and 1 base at J, leaving 5 bases unmatched. Written as DNA, the CDR3 is TGTGCCAGCAGTCCCCGGGGGGGGTCCTACGAGCAGTACGTC. It specifies CASSPRGGSYEQYV.

Details on this clonotype: It may be a read error: a sequence one base away is much more abundant. The chain is built from TRBV30 and TRBJ2-7; 10 nucleotides align to TRBD1. With 4 bases clipped from V and 3 bases from J, the junction kept 9 bases outside the gene matches. Germline lookup yields CDR1 GTSNPN and CDR2 SVGIG (reference sequence). The CDR3 contains 15 residues. CDR3 protein: CAWTLAGTGDYEQYF. The CDR3 DNA reads TGTGCCTGGACACTCGCCGGGACAGGGGACTACGAGCAGTACTTC.

This chain uses TRBV6-1 with TRBJ1-1; 7 bases map to TRBD1. Unmatched junction bases numbered 7, after V lost 6 bases and J lost 6 bases. CDR3 length: 13 residues. CDR1 and CDR2 from the germline V gene are MNHNS and SASEGT. CDR3 bases: TGTGCCAGCAGGGAACAGGGGCGCGCTGAAGCTTTCTTT. Protein: CASREQGRAEAFF.

The J gene is TRBJ2-7, the V gene TRBV20-1; D perhaps matches TRBD2 (5 bases). This CDR3 contains 14 residues. CDR1 is DFQATT, CDR2 SNEGSKA, per germline (reference sequence). V lost 0 bases, J lost 2 bases, and 11 bases lay in between. DNA for the CDR3: TGCAGTGCTAGAGATGGGGAGTATCCCTACGAGCAGTACTTC. Amino acids: CSARDGEYPYEQYF.

V and J are TRBV12-3 or TRBV12-4 and TRBJ1-5; weak D call: TRBD1 (6 bases). The CDR3 runs 14 residues. Trimming shortened V by 6 bases and J by 6 bases, and 15 bases separated the two germline ends. The CDR3: CASRVTGTGQPQHF. As DNA, the CDR3 is TGTGCCAGCAGAGTCACAGGGACGGGTCAGCCCCAGCATTTT.

This clonotype was seen ten or more times. The V gene is TRBV9, the J gene TRBJ2-2; tentatively, D is TRBD2 (6 bases). The germline V gene has CDR1 SGDLS and CDR2 YYNGEE. V was shortened by 4 bases and J by 3 bases, with 16 bases between the two germline ends. There are 16 residues in the CDR3. CDR3 sequence (DNA): TGTGCCAGCAGCCTCCGCGGTGGAGGGCACACCGGGGAGCTGTTTTTT. Translating it yields CASSLRGGGHTGELFF.

This clonotype came up many times. The J gene is TRBJ2-1, the V gene TRBV24-1; 7 positions agree with TRBD2. The ends lost 8 bases at V and 8 bases at J; junction bases unmatched: 17. From germline, CDR1 is KGHDR and CDR2 SFDVKD. The CDR3 covers 16 residues. The CDR3 region has the DNA TGTGCCACCATGGGGCAGGGCAGACGGGGGGTCTATGAGCAGTTCTTC. Translation gives CATMGQGRRGVYEQFF.